Shown below are 19 T cell receptor beta chains from a single sample sequenced in a study of Graves' ophthalmopathy and Graves' hyperthyroidism. The sequenced template was RNA, covering the TCR beta CDR3 region. HTBI primers were used in a first-round RT-PCR, which preceded a second-round multiplex PCR. TCRdb ran MiXCR on the multiplex PCR reads and lists one entry per CDR3 protein. In the table there are hundreds of thousands of distinct CDR3 sequences, about 38% of which are singletons. The sequenced sample consisted of peripheral blood. All receptors come from an adult man with Graves' ophthalmopathy.

At least ten counts were recorded for this clonotype. The rearrangement joins TRBV10-3 to TRBJ1-3, with D possibly matching TRBD1 (5 bases). CDR1 is ENHRY, CDR2 SYGVKD, per germline. V was trimmed by 4 bases and J by 0 bases, leaving 10 bases between them. This CDR3 has 15 residues. This CDR3 is CAISVGRDSGNTIYF. The CDR3, as DNA: TGTGCCATCAGTGTGGGCAGGGACTCTGGAAACACCATATATTTT.

This clonotype was counted many times. This chain joins TRBV2 and TRBJ1-4; no definite D call. This CDR3 spans 15 amino acids. The V and J ends lost 6 bases and 8 bases respectively, with 19 bases between them. The germline CDR1 and CDR2 sequences are SNHLY and FYNNEI. In nucleotides, the CDR3 is TGTGCCAGCAGCCCACCCGCCGGTCGTTTGGAAAAACTGTTTTTT. It yields the protein CASSPPAGRLEKLFF.

This clonotype was recorded a few times. This rearrangement joins TRBV7-9 to TRBJ1-3, with 7 bases lining up with TRBD1. The trim removed 5 bases at V and 0 bases at J, leaving 10 bases unmatched. The length of the CDR3 is 17 residues. CDR1 SEHNR and CDR2 FQNEAQ come from the germline V gene (reference sequence). The CDR3 nucleotides read TGTGCCAGCAGCCAAGCCGGGACAGCGAGCTCTGGAAACACCATATATTTT. This codes for CASSQAGTASSGNTIYF. The full variable domain, rest sourced from reference TRBV7-9 and TRBJ1-3, is DTGVSQNPRHKITKRGQNVTFRCDPISEHNRLYWYRQTLGQGPEFLTYFQNEAQLEKSRLLSDRFSAERPKGSFSTLEIQRTEQGDSAMYLCASSQAGTASSGNTIYFGEGSWLTVV.

This clonotype was found many times. The V and J genes are TRBV7-8 and TRBJ1-1; D gene uncertain. The CDR3 spans 15 residues. Trimming shortened V by 1 base and J by 0 bases, and 9 bases separated the two germline ends. Germline V lookup: CDR1 SGHVS, CDR2 FQNEAQ. Here the CDR3 DNA reads TGTGCCAGCAGCTTAGAATTAGGGCTGAACACTGAAGCTTTCTTT. This encodes CASSLELGLNTEAFF.

Ten or more counts support this clonotype. V is TRBV7-9 and J is TRBJ1-3; D remains unclear. The CDR3 runs 13 residues. From germline, CDR1 is SEHNR and CDR2 FQNEAQ (reference sequence). V dropped 5 bases and J dropped 0 bases, with 5 bases sitting between them. DNA for the CDR3: TGTGCCAGCAGCGACGACTCTGGAAACACCATATATTTT. Translation: CASSDDSGNTIYF.

V and J are TRBV7-8 and TRBJ2-7, with D perhaps TRBD1 or TRBD2 (5 bases each). The CDR3 has 15 residues. V shed 2 bases and J shed 5 bases, with 16 bases lying between them. Germline V lookup: CDR1 SGHVS, CDR2 FQNEAQ. CDR3 sequence: CASSLRDRGSHEQYF. In DNA form, the CDR3 reads TGTGCCAGCAGCTTACGGGATAGGGGTTCTCACGAGCAGTACTTC.

This clonotype was detected ten times or more. This chain links TRBV5-6 with TRBJ2-5; D is unclear. The germline V gene has CDR1 SGHDT and CDR2 YYEEEE. V gave up 4 bases and J gave up 1 base, with 17 bases separating them. The CDR3 runs to 16 residues. The CDR3 reads CASSPRPERFQETQYF. CDR3 nucleotides: TGTGCCAGCAGCCCAAGACCCGAAAGATTCCAAGAGACCCAGTACTTC.

This clonotype has ten or more counts. The chain employs TRBV24-1 and TRBJ2-2; the match to TRBD1 covers 9 bases. CDR3 length: 16 amino acids. The V gene's germline CDR1 is KGHDR and CDR2 SFDVKD. The V and J ends lost 6 bases and 5 bases, in that order; junction bases with no gene match: 9. Here the CDR3 DNA reads TGTGCCACCAGTCCTACCACAGGGGGCAGGACCGGGGAGCTGTTTTTT. Translation gives CATSPTTGGRTGELFF.

The genes are TRBV10-3 and TRBJ2-6; D might be TRBD1 (6 bases). Per the germline V gene, CDR1 is ENHRY and CDR2 is SYGVKD. The CDR3 loop spans 17 amino acids. The V end lost 8 bases, the J end lost 2 bases, and 19 bases lay between the germline ends. Written as DNA, the CDR3 is TGTGCCATCTCGTGGCAGGGGCTTATCGCTGGGGCCAACGTCCTGACTTTC. Translated: CAISWQGLIAGANVLTF.

The sample holds many counts of this clonotype. The gene calls are TRBV2 and TRBJ1-5; 8 bases agree with TRBD1. This CDR3 is 17 amino acids long. In germline, CDR1 is SNHLY, CDR2 FYNNEI. Germline trimming cut 6 bases from V and 6 bases from J; bases unmatched to any gene: 16. CDR3 region: CASSLGAGGAEGQPQHF. The CDR3 nucleotides read TGTGCCAGCAGCTTGGGGGCAGGGGGCGCGGAGGGTCAGCCCCAGCATTTT. Drawing the rest from reference TRBV2 and TRBJ1-5, the complete variable domain is EPEVTQTPSHQVTQMGQEVILRCVPISNHLYFYWYRQILGQKVEFLVSFYNNEISEKSEIFDDQFSVERPDGSNFTLKIRSTKLEDSAMYFCASSLGAGGAEGQPQHFGDGTRLSIL.

This clonotype was observed many times. V and J are TRBV7-3 and TRBJ2-7, with D uncertain. The CDR3 contains 13 residues. The ends were cut back, 2 bases at V and 7 bases at J, with 12 bases in the middle. Germline CDR1 and CDR2: SGHTA and FQGTGA. The DNA for the CDR3 is TGTGCCAGCAGCTTATCCGCTTCTGGGGAGCAGTACTTC. It translates to CASSLSASGEQYF.

This clonotype was seen a few times. The chain recombines TRBV12-3 or TRBV12-4 with TRBJ2-5; TRBD2 matches at 11 bases. This CDR3 has 16 amino acids. The V gene end was trimmed by 4 bases and the J gene end by 2 bases; junction bases not matched to a gene: 6. In DNA, the CDR3 is TGTGCCAGCAGTTACATTAGCGGGAGGGTACAAGAGACCCAGTACTTC. Translated, it gives CASSYISGRVQETQYF.

V and J are TRBV11-2 and TRBJ1-2, with a possible D match to TRBD1 (6 bases). This CDR3 region has 17 residues. Looked up from germline, CDR1 is SGHAT and CDR2 is FQNNGV. Trimming took 5 bases from V and 1 from J, leaving 20 bases between them. The CDR3 sequence is CASSTDGTTGSNYGYTF. DNA of the CDR3: TGTGCCAGCAGCACGGACGGGACAACGGGCAGTAACTATGGCTACACCTTC.

The chain couples TRBV5-1 to TRBJ2-7, with D tentatively TRBD1 (6 bases). The ends were cut back, 0 bases at V and 5 bases at J, with 9 bases in the middle. The CDR3 loop spans 13 amino acids. Germline V gene data show CDR1 as SGHRS and CDR2 as YFSETQ. CDR3 loop: CASSLVTGNEQYF. DNA of the CDR3: TGCGCCAGCAGCTTGGTGACAGGCAACGAGCAGTACTTC. The variable domain in full, with the rest retrieved from reference TRBV5-1 and TRBJ2-7, is KAGVTQTPRYLIKTRGQQVTLSCSPISGHRSVSWYQQTPGQGLQFLFEYFSETQRNKGNFPGRFSGRQFSNSRSEMNVSTLELGDSALYLCASSLVTGNEQYFGPGTRLTVT.

To note about this clonotype: One junction end does not reproduce the germline sequence, and a read error may be involved. The chain recombines TRBV29-1 with TRBJ1-2, with D perhaps matching TRBD1 (6 bases). CDR3 size: 13 residues. The germline V gene has CDR1 SQVTM and CDR2 ANQGSEA. The CDR3 spells CSVAPGHGYGCTF. The CDR3 DNA is TGCAGCGTTGCTCCGGGACACGGATATGGCTGCACCTTC. Full variable domain (remainder filled in from reference TRBV29-1 and TRBJ1-2): SAVISQKPSRDICQRGTSLTIQCQVDSQVTMMFWYRQQPGQSLTLIATANQGSEATYESGFVIDKFPISRPNLTFSTLTVSNMSPEDSSIYLCSVAPGHGYGCTFGSGTRLTVV.

This clonotype has a count of ten or more. In nucleotides, the CDR3 is TGTGCCAGCAGCCAAGAACTTCCGGGGCCAGGGGCCAACGTCCTGACTTTC. It encodes CASSQELPGPGANVLTF. The V gene is TRBV7-2, the J gene TRBJ2-6; D tentatively reads TRBD1 or TRBD2 (5 bases each). This CDR3 comprises 17 residues. The V end lost 5 bases, the J end lost 4 bases, and 18 bases lay between the germline ends. Germline V gene sequence: CDR1 SGHTA, CDR2 FQGNSA.

The V call is TRBV29-1, the J call TRBJ2-7; 7 bases fit TRBD1. V dropped 4 bases and J dropped 8; count of bases not matched to a gene: 11. Germline CDR1 reads SQVTM; CDR2 reads ANQGSEA. There are 13 residues in the CDR3. CDR3 in DNA: TGCAGCGTTGGTTTACCGGGACAGTACAAGCAGTACTTC. Translation gives CSVGLPGQYKQYF.

The chain recombines TRBV10-3 with TRBJ1-6; TRBD1 matches 10 bases. The CDR3 loop spans 14 amino acids. With 10 bases clipped from V and 10 bases from J, the junction kept 10 bases outside the gene matches. The germline V gene encodes CDR1 ENHRY and CDR2 SYGVKD. The CDR3: CATGTGDATSPLHF. DNA of the CDR3: TGTGCCACCGGGACAGGGGACGCGACCTCACCCCTCCACTTT.

Note on this clonotype: A junction end diverges from the germline sequence, so it may reflect a read error. The chain combines TRBV10-3 with TRBJ1-1, with D tentatively TRBD1 (5 bases). The germline V gene has CDR1 ENHRY and CDR2 SYGVKD. The CDR3 is 13 amino acids. The CDR3 coding sequence is TGTGCCATCAGTGAGGACAGCGTCACTGAAACTTTCTTT. It yields the protein CAISEDSVTETFF.